This is a list of T cell receptor beta chains from one sample in a study of neurological immune-mediated disorders. TCRdb processed the 5' RACE reads anew with MiXCR; each CDR3 protein has one entry. The sample includes tens of thousands of distinct CDR3 sequences, around an eighth of them seen just once. The sample consisted of PBMCs. The receptors here all came from a woman aged 50 to 60 in good health. CDR3s include the opening cysteine and the closing phenylalanine or tryptophan.

J gene: TRBJ2-3
V gene: TRBV29-1
CDR3 protein: CSVSGGLTSTDTQYF

J gene: TRBJ2-1
V gene: TRBV6-5
CDR3 protein: CASSYSATTYNEQFF

J gene: TRBJ1-2
V gene: TRBV11-2
CDR3 protein: CASSLGRAGTIYGYTF

J gene: TRBJ2-7
V gene: TRBV6-5
CDR3 protein: CASSYYRTSDTYEQYF

J gene: TRBJ2-7
V gene: TRBV4-1
CDR3 protein: CASSQDPIFRGPTYEQYF

J gene: TRBJ1-2
V gene: TRBV29-1
CDR3 protein: CSVEAGYTF

J gene: TRBJ1-2
V gene: TRBV29-1
CDR3 protein: CSALGQGDYGYTF

J gene: TRBJ1-6
V gene: TRBV20-1
CDR3 protein: CSARVLGPHNSPLHF

J gene: TRBJ1-6
V gene: TRBV12-3/TRBV12-4
CDR3 protein: CASSLREGDSPLHF

J gene: TRBJ1-5
V gene: TRBV24-1
CDR3 protein: CATSSGVQPQHF

J gene: TRBJ1-4
V gene: TRBV28
CDR3 protein: CASSLTPTLNEKLFF

J gene: TRBJ2-2
V gene: TRBV5-5
CDR3 protein: CASSKNPGQPRSGITGELFF

J gene: TRBJ2-1
V gene: TRBV9
CDR3 protein: CASSVGGADLLFF

J gene: TRBJ2-7
V gene: TRBV20-1
CDR3 protein: CSARPGQRYEQYF

J gene: TRBJ2-7
V gene: TRBV28
CDR3 protein: CASTSGRVYEQYF

J gene: TRBJ1-1
V gene: TRBV5-1
CDR3 protein: CASSFQQGLNTEAFF

J gene: TRBJ2-1
V gene: TRBV11-1
CDR3 protein: CASTPGAVGEQFF

J gene: TRBJ1-2
V gene: TRBV12-3/TRBV12-4
CDR3 protein: CASSPALLGGYTF

J gene: TRBJ2-2
V gene: TRBV7-2
CDR3 protein: CASSLEHISPYTGELFF

J gene: TRBJ2-1
V gene: TRBV11-2
CDR3 protein: CASSLSAGRGGEQFF

J gene: TRBJ1-2
V gene: TRBV6-5
CDR3 protein: CASSFRPFFYGYTF

J gene: TRBJ1-3
V gene: TRBV5-1
CDR3 protein: CASSLEAGIAGNTIYF

J gene: TRBJ2-7
V gene: TRBV5-1
CDR3 protein: CASSREAGEDYEQYF

J gene: TRBJ1-4
V gene: TRBV7-9
CDR3 protein: CASSPTEAKLFF

J gene: TRBJ2-5
V gene: TRBV20-1
CDR3 protein: CSARAPWGPGETQYF

J gene: TRBJ2-6
V gene: TRBV5-5
CDR3 protein: CASSIISESSGANVLTF

J gene: TRBJ1-1
V gene: TRBV5-6
CDR3 protein: CASSLVDVVSTNTEAFF

J gene: TRBJ2-2
V gene: TRBV5-1
CDR3 protein: CASSLVAGTNTGELFF

J gene: TRBJ1-2
V gene: TRBV7-9
CDR3 protein: CASSPEDGVYGYTF

J gene: TRBJ1-4
V gene: TRBV5-1
CDR3 protein: CASSRASGTTIRKEKLFF

J gene: TRBJ2-1
V gene: TRBV5-1
CDR3 protein: CASSLAPAGKPSYNEQFF

J gene: TRBJ1-3
V gene: TRBV20-1
CDR3 protein: CSAGGDREAGNTIYF

J gene: TRBJ1-4
V gene: TRBV20-1
CDR3 protein: CSAINRESDEKLFF